Listed here are 26 T cell receptor beta chains from one sample, sequenced in a study of blood T cell repertoires in COVID-19. Measured with immunoSEQ multiplex PCR; TCRdb has only the in-frame clones, and not every one. The table records 300,000 to 400,000 clones, roughly 85% of them present only once. Sequencing used peripheral blood. These receptors all stem from a human donor in a cohort sampled during active COVID-19.

The rearrangement uses TRBV6-1 and TRBJ1-1, with 7 bases that match TRBD1. The germline CDR1 and CDR2 sequences are MNHNS and SASEGT. Trimming removed 1 base from V and 2 bases from J; junction bases left unmatched: 4. The length of the CDR3 is 15 residues. This CDR3 reads CASSEDGTVNTEAFF. For the CDR3, the DNA is TGTGCCAGCAGTGAAGACGGGACAGTTAACACTGAAGCTTTCTTT.

The chain joins TRBV10-3 to TRBJ2-5; 7 bases map to TRBD2. The trim removed 4 bases at V and 0 bases at J, leaving 11 bases unmatched. CDR1 and CDR2 from the germline V gene are ENHRY and SYGVKD. The CDR3 is 17 residues long. CDR3 residues: CAISGDSPGGYQETQYF. CDR3 bases: TGTGCCATCAGTGGGGACTCCCCCGGGGGGTACCAAGAGACCCAGTACTTC.

CDR3 DNA: TGTGCCAGCAGCCTGCTCAGGGAGGGCTTTGGAAACACCATATATTTT. Encoded protein: CASSLLREGFGNTIYF. This sequence joins TRBV3-1 (or the pseudogene TRBV3-2) and TRBJ1-3, with D possibly TRBD1 on 5 matching bases. Trimming stripped 4 bases from V and 3 bases from J, with 16 bases between. This CDR3 has 16 residues. Germline CDR1 is LGHDT and CDR2 is YNNKEL (reference sequence).

The V gene is TRBV6-1, the J gene TRBJ2-3, with 9 bases fitting TRBD2. Unmatched junction bases numbered 9, after V lost 1 base and J lost 1 base. This CDR3 has 18 residues. The germline CDR1 and CDR2 sequences are MNHNS and SASEGT. For the CDR3, the DNA is TGTGCCAGCAGTGAAGTCCCGACGGCTAGCGGGGGCACAGATACGCAGTATTTT. Its protein is CASSEVPTASGGTDTQYF.

The gene calls are TRBV30 and TRBJ1-2; the D gene is possibly TRBD1 (6 bases). The V end was cut by 3 bases, the J end by 2 bases, with 10 bases between. The CDR3 runs to 13 residues. Germline V gives CDR1 GTSNPN, CDR2 SVGIG (reference sequence). The chain's CDR3 is CAWSPTGNYGYTF. Here the CDR3 DNA reads TGTGCCTGGAGCCCAACAGGGAACTATGGCTACACCTTC.

CDR3 residues: CASSPGSQPQHF. DNA of the CDR3: TGTGCCAGCTCGCCGGGGAGTCAGCCCCAGCATTTT. This rearrangement joins TRBV18 to TRBJ1-5; D is uncertain. The CDR3 runs to 12 residues. With 6 bases removed from V and 6 bases from J, the gap between germline ends came to 9 bases. Germline-derived CDR1 and CDR2 are KGHSH and LQKENI.

The chain joins TRBV10-1 to TRBJ2-1; D is possibly TRBD2 (6 bases). Deletions cut 3 bases from V and 8 bases from J, with 17 bases between. The CDR3 has 15 residues. Germline V gene sequence: CDR1 WNHNN, CDR2 SYGVQD (reference sequence). CDR3 in DNA: TGCGCCAGCAGTGACGCCCTGGGCGGGGTAGATGAGCAGTTCTTC. Encoded protein: CASSDALGGVDEQFF.

The chain recombines TRBV6-5 with TRBJ2-7; the D gene is possibly TRBD1 (6 bases). Between the trimmed V and J ends, which lost 6 bases and 2 bases, there was a span of 14 bases. Germline loops: CDR1 MNHEY, CDR2 SVGAGI. This CDR3 has 14 amino acids. The CDR3 sequence: CASRGAPGTYEQYF. CDR3 DNA sequence: TGTGCCAGCAGGGGGGCACCTGGAACCTACGAGCAGTACTTC.

The chain carries TRBV7-8 and TRBJ2-7, with D possibly matching TRBD2 (6 bases). There are 16 residues in the CDR3. Trimming left V 5 bases short and J 0 bases short, with 17 bases between. CDR1 SGHVS and CDR2 FQNEAQ come from the germline V gene. The CDR3 sequence: CASSRGRQKSSYEQYF. DNA of the CDR3: TGTGCCAGCAGCCGAGGGAGGCAGAAGAGCTCCTACGAGCAGTACTTC.

J is TRBJ2-7 and V is TRBV30; 9 bases map to TRBD1. With V trimmed by 2 bases and J by 3 bases, 8 bases remained unmatched. CDR1 is GTSNPN, CDR2 SVGIG, per germline (reference sequence). This CDR3 region has 15 residues. The CDR3 bases are TGTGCCTGGAGTCTAGGGACAGGGAGCCTCTACGAGCAGTACTTC. Translated, it gives CAWSLGTGSLYEQYF.

The rearrangement uses TRBV29-1 and TRBJ1-1; no firm D call. The V gene lost 4 bases and the J gene lost 3 bases, with 3 bases spanning the gap. Germline V gene sequence: CDR1 SQVTM, CDR2 ANQGSEA. The CDR3 loop spans 10 amino acids. CDR3 sequence: CSVVDTEAFF. CDR3 bases: TGCAGCGTTGTAGACACTGAAGCTTTCTTT.

This clone has a single count. This chain connects TRBV4-1 to TRBJ2-2; D perhaps matches TRBD1 (7 bases). Looked up from germline, CDR1 is MGHRA and CDR2 is YSYEKL. The V end lost 4 bases, the J end lost 5 bases, and 11 bases lay between the germline ends. CDR3 length equals 14 residues. Here the CDR3 DNA reads TGCGCCAGCAGCCGGGCAGGGGGGACCGGGGAGCTGTTTTTT. Its protein product is CASSRAGGTGELFF.

This chain links TRBV10-3 with TRBJ2-3; maybe TRBD1 (5 bases). V lost 0 bases and J lost 0, with 10 bases in between. Germline values: CDR1 ENHRY, CDR2 SYGVKD. CDR3 length: 16 amino acids. The CDR3 DNA is TGTGCCATCAGTGAGTCGATGACAGTAAGCACAGATACGCAGTATTTT. This translates into CAISESMTVSTDTQYF.

The chain has TRBV20-1 and TRBJ1-5; possibly TRBD1 for D (5 bases). The CDR3 runs to 14 residues. The germline V gene has CDR1 DFQATT and CDR2 SNEGSKA (reference sequence). V was pared by 3 bases and J by 0 bases, with 9 bases between. CDR3 DNA: TGCAGTGCTAGTAGCAGGGCTAGCAATCAGCCCCAGCATTTT. Translation gives CSASSRASNQPQHF.

The chain recombines TRBV5-4 with TRBJ2-7, with D unclear. The germline CDR1 and CDR2 sequences are SGHNT and YYREEE (reference sequence). The V gene lost 0 bases and the J gene lost 6 bases, with 7 bases spanning the gap. CDR3 length equals 12 residues. For the CDR3, the DNA is TGTGCCAGCAGCTTGGCCAGTGCCGAGCAGTACTTC. Translated: CASSLASAEQYF. Supplemented by reference TRBV5-4 and TRBJ2-7, the full variable domain reads ETGVTQSPTHLIKTRGQQVTLRCSSQSGHNTVSWYQQALGQGPQFIFQYYREEENGRGNFPPRFSGLQFPNYSSELNVNALELDDSALYLCASSLASAEQYFGPGTRLTVT.

This clone has only one observation. The chain recombines TRBV24-1 with TRBJ2-1; 9 nucleotides line up with TRBD2. The CDR3 extends over 13 amino acids. Germline V gene data show CDR1 as KGHDR and CDR2 as SFDVKD. V trimming: 10 bases; J trimming: 8 bases; junction bases outside the gene matches: 8. CDR3 nucleotide sequence: TGTGCCACAGGGACTAGCCTAAAGGATGAGCAGTTCTTC. Amino acid sequence: CATGTSLKDEQFF.

For the CDR3, the DNA is TGCGCCAGCAGCATAGGGACAGGAAGGTTGAACACTGAAGCTTTCTTT. Protein sequence: CASSIGTGRLNTEAFF. The chain uses TRBV5-1 and TRBJ1-1; TRBD1 matches 8 bases. Trimming at V came to 4 bases and at J to 0 bases, leaving 8 bases not matched to a gene. The germline gives CDR1 SGHRS, CDR2 YFSETQ. The CDR3 is made up of 16 amino acids.

The CDR3 reads CASSRDLYLASGGYTF. Written as DNA, the CDR3 is TGTGCCAGCAGCCGGGACTTATATCTCGCGTCGGGAGGCTACACCTTC. The rearrangement uses TRBV6-2 or TRBV6-3 and TRBJ1-2; a weak D match, TRBD1 (5 bases). V lost 6 bases to trimming and J lost 8 bases, with 25 bases between them. Looked up from germline, CDR1 is MNHEY and CDR2 is SVGEGT. The CDR3 has 16 residues.

V and J are TRBV30 and TRBJ2-3, with D maybe TRBD1 (5 bases). Trimming took off 5 bases at V and 7 bases at J, with 7 bases between the two ends. CDR3 length: 10 amino acids. The germline CDR1 and CDR2 sequences are GTSNPN and SVGIG (reference sequence). The CDR3 here is CAWSGNTQYF. The CDR3 DNA reads TGTGCCTGGTCAGGGAATACGCAGTATTTT. The full variable domain, with the rest looked up from reference TRBV30 and TRBJ2-3, is SQTIHQWPATLVQPVGSPLSLECTVEGTSNPNLYWYRQAAGRGLQLLFYSVGIGQISSEVPQNLSASRPQDRQFILSSKKLLLSDSGFYLCAWSGNTQYFGPGTRLTVL.

V and J are TRBV5-1 and TRBJ1-1; TRBD1 agrees at 7 bases. This CDR3 is 16 amino acids long. Losses at the gene ends were 3 bases for V and 1 base for J; bases not matched to a gene: 9. The germline V gene has CDR1 SGHRS and CDR2 YFSETQ. CDR3 sequence: CASSSGPGQRNTEAFF. The CDR3 region has the DNA TGCGCCAGCAGCTCAGGGCCGGGACAGCGGAACACTGAAGCTTTCTTT.

The chain uses TRBV4-2 and TRBJ1-1; D might be TRBD1 (6 bases). Trimming removed 1 base at V and 0 bases at J, with 9 bases between. Germline CDR1 is LGHNA and CDR2 is YNFKEQ. The CDR3 runs 15 residues. The CDR3 bases are TGTGCCAGCAGCCAAGGGGGGGGCCTGAACACTGAAGCTTTCTTT. This gives the protein CASSQGGGLNTEAFF.

V usage is TRBV3-1 (or the pseudogene TRBV3-2) and J usage is TRBJ1-2, with 7 positions matching TRBD1. The CDR3 consists of 15 residues. Germline V gene lookup returns CDR1 LGHDT and CDR2 YNNKEL (reference sequence). Trimming cost V 1 base and J 8 bases; bases outside gene matches: 10. The CDR3 bases are TGTGCCAGCAGCCAAGGTGGAGGGGGCGCGTCCGGCTACACCTTC. Its translation is CASSQGGGGASGYTF.

This chain links TRBV10-1 with TRBJ2-1; 10 nucleotides match TRBD2. With 6 bases clipped from V and 1 base from J, the junction kept 6 bases outside the gene matches. The CDR3 spans 16 residues. The V gene's germline CDR1 is WNHNN and CDR2 SYGVQD (reference sequence). The CDR3 loop reads CASSDLAGESYNEQFF. Written as DNA, the CDR3 is TGCGCCAGCAGCGATCTAGCGGGGGAGTCCTACAATGAGCAGTTCTTC.

This chain connects TRBV6-5 to TRBJ2-4, with 7 bases identical to TRBD1. V dropped 5 bases and J dropped 3; count of bases not matched to a gene: 7. Germline V lookup: CDR1 MNHEY, CDR2 SVGAGI. The CDR3 runs 15 residues. The CDR3 nucleotides read TGTGCCAGCAGTCGGGACAGTCTGGTCAAAAACATTCAGTACTTC. It yields the protein CASSRDSLVKNIQYF.

This chain connects TRBV7-3 to TRBJ1-1; D is unresolved. V lost 5 bases and J 11 bases, leaving 15 bases between the germline ends. Germline V lookup: CDR1 SGHTA, CDR2 FQGTGA. This CDR3 spans 12 amino acids. Written as DNA, the CDR3 is TGTGCCAGCAGCCAACGAGTGGAGTACGCTTTCTTT. Translated, it gives CASSQRVEYAFF.

This chain uses TRBV28 with TRBJ2-4; TRBD1 might be the D (6 bases). V lost 9 bases, J lost 4 bases, and 13 bases lay in between. This CDR3 contains 13 residues. Germline V gives CDR1 MDHEN, CDR2 SYDVKM. The CDR3, as DNA: TGTGCCAGTCAACAGGGTTTTAAAAACATTCAGTACTTC. Protein sequence: CASQQGFKNIQYF. Together with reference TRBV28 and TRBJ2-4, the CDR3 gives the full variable domain: DVKVTQSSRYLVKRTGEKVFLECVQDMDHENMFWYRQDPGLGLRLIYFSYDVKMKEKGDIPEGYSVSREKKERFSLILESASTNQTSMYLCASQQGFKNIQYFGAGTRLSVL.